The TCR beta chain under discussion was sequenced for a study of blood T cell repertoires in COVID-19. In the study overall: PBMCs, B-cell-depleted T cells, or T cells provided the cDNA or gDNA that made up the material.

Profiled with immunoSEQ multiplex PCR; TCRdb holds only in-frame clones, not every one. The sample consists of about 240,000 clones, about 83% of them appearing once. The CDR3 runs to 17 residues. The V gene end was trimmed by 6 bases and the J gene end by 2 bases; junction bases not matched to a gene: 7. CDR1 ENHRY and CDR2 SYGVKD come from the germline V gene. The chain carries TRBV10-3 and TRBJ2-7; TRBD2 aligns across 16 bases. The receptor was isolated from a human donor in a cohort sampled during active COVID-19. Sequencing was done on a sample of peripheral blood. DNA of the CDR3: TGTGCCATCAGAGACTCGGGACTAGCGGGAGGGGCCTACGAGCAGTACTTC. Translating it yields CAIRDSGLAGGAYEQYF.